This passage covers 5 T cell receptor beta chains from one sample sequenced in a study of Graves' ophthalmopathy and Graves' hyperthyroidism. CDR3 regions of TCR beta were amplified from RNA transcripts. The library came from an HTBI-primed first-round RT-PCR and a second-round multiplex PCR. TCRdb ran MiXCR on the multiplex PCR reads and lists one entry per CDR3 protein. The sample carries around 1,000,000 distinct CDR3 sequences, 35% to 40% recorded once. Sample: peripheral blood or thyroid tissue (not recorded which). The source is an adult man with Graves' hyperthyroidism.

In its sample, this clonotype was seen many times. The CDR3 sequence: CASGSVGNQNTEAFF. The CDR3 nucleotides are TGTGCCAGCGGGTCAGTGGGGAATCAGAACACTGAAGCTTTCTTT. The chain joins TRBV2 to TRBJ1-1; D not resolved. Germline CDR1 and CDR2: SNHLY and FYNNEI. Trimming removed 8 bases from V and 1 base from J, with 17 bases in between. The CDR3 extends over 15 amino acids.

Many counts were recorded for this clonotype. The CDR3 coding sequence is TGTGCCATATCATCGGTAACTGAAGCTTTCTTT. It codes for CAISSVTEAFF. This chain joins TRBV12-3 or TRBV12-4 and TRBJ1-1; D is uncertain. CDR3 size: 11 residues. The V gene lost 10 bases and the J gene lost 5 bases, with 11 bases spanning the gap.

The chain is built from TRBV29-1 and TRBJ1-4; the D gene is possibly TRBD1 (5 bases). Per germline, CDR1 SQVTM and CDR2 ANQGSEA. Deletions cut 4 bases from V and 8 bases from J, with 26 bases between. The CDR3 has 17 residues. The CDR3 is CSVAQGSFAGTGEKLFF. The CDR3 coding sequence is TGCAGCGTTGCCCAAGGGAGCTTTGCAGGGACGGGGGAAAAACTGTTTTTT.

The table lists this clonotype with many counts. This rearrangement joins TRBV20-1 to TRBJ2-5, with 10 positions matching TRBD1. Germline V gene sequence: CDR1 DFQATT, CDR2 SNEGSKA (reference sequence). V gave up 0 bases and J gave up 3 bases; unmatched junction bases: 7. The CDR3 consists of 16 residues. The CDR3 DNA is TGCAGTGCTAGAGATCTCCCCGGGACAGGGGAAGAGACCCAGTACTTC. It encodes CSARDLPGTGEETQYF.

This chain uses TRBV5-5 with TRBJ1-4; no firm D call. The CDR3 has 15 amino acids. The germline V gene has CDR1 SGHKS and CDR2 YYEKEE (reference sequence). Trimming removed 4 bases at V and 3 bases at J, with 13 bases between. CDR3 sequence: CASSLNRVANEKLFF. In DNA form, the CDR3 reads TGTGCCAGCAGCCTAAATCGAGTGGCTAATGAAAAACTGTTTTTT.